These T cell receptor beta chains were read from a single sample in a study of cytomegalovirus exposure and HLA in healthy donors. Generated by immunoSEQ multiplex PCR, the TCRdb table keeps only in-frame clones and is missing some. The data show about 93,000 clones, with about four fifths seen just once and less than 3.5% held by the top ten. Sequenced material: PBMCs. These receptors originate from a woman in her thirties or forties in good health and CMV-seronegative. CDR3s include the opening cysteine and the closing phenylalanine or tryptophan. A D gene is named only where the DNA matches it firmly. For some rows the clone size is stated as once, few or many, or as a class when expanded; others skip it.

d_call | clone_size | cdr3_length | j_call | v_call | cdr3_aa | cdr3_nt
. | . | 15 | TRBJ2-7 | TRBV19 | CASSIYGGETYEQYF | TGTGCCAGTAGTATATATGGCGGAGAGACCTACGAGCAGTACTTC
. | . | 14 | TRBJ2-1 | TRBV6-4 | CASSDGRDYNEQFF | TGTGCCAGCAGTGATGGCCGGGATTACAATGAGCAGTTCTTC
TRBD1 | . | 15 | TRBJ1-2 | TRBV19 | CASSSTGTGNHGYTF | TGTGCCAGTAGTTCGACCGGGACAGGGAATCATGGCTACACCTTC
. | . | 14 | TRBJ1-1 | TRBV11-2 | CASSNRPGNTEAFF | TGTGCCAGCAGCAATAGACCAGGGAACACTGAAGCTTTCTTT
TRBD1 | . | 14 | TRBJ2-1 | TRBV29-1 | CSVKHRTGRNEQFF | TGCAGCGTTAAGCACCGGACAGGGAGAAATGAGCAGTTCTTC
TRBD2 | . | 16 | TRBJ2-1 | TRBV5-1 | CPSTSLGGTPYNEQFF | TGCCCCAGCACCTCCCTGGGAGGGACGCCCTACAATGAGCAGTTCTTC
. | . | 15 | TRBJ1-4 | TRBV7-8 | CASSLAETTNEKLFF | TGTGCCAGCAGCTTAGCAGAGACAACTAATGAAAAACTGTTTTTT
TRBD2 | once | 17 | TRBJ2-5 | TRBV9 | CASSSYGGTSKSETQYF | TGTGCCAGCAGCTCATACGGGGGGACTAGTAAATCGGAGACCCAGTACTTC
TRBD1 | . | 15 | TRBJ2-6 | TRBV7-6 | CASSYRGSGANVLTF | TGTGCCAGCAGCTACAGGGGCTCTGGGGCCAACGTCCTGACTTTC
. | . | 15 | TRBJ2-7 | TRBV5-4 | CASSLAGGVAYEQYF | TGTGCCAGCAGCTTGGCTGGAGGGGTGGCCTACGAGCAGTACTTC
. | . | 14 | TRBJ2-1 | TRBV27 | CASSATGTYNEQFF | TGTGCCAGCAGTGCCACCGGGACTTATAATGAGCAGTTCTTC
TRBD1 | . | 15 | TRBJ1-2 | TRBV29-1 | CSVPGGTGSRNGYTF | TGCAGCGTTCCAGGCGGGACAGGGAGTAGAAACGGCTACACCTTC
TRBD2 | . | 16 | TRBJ2-1 | TRBV2 | CASRLDSGSSYNEQFF | TGTGCCAGCAGATTAGATAGCGGGAGCTCCTACAATGAGCAGTTCTTC
TRBD1 | once | 15 | TRBJ2-5 | TRBV2 | CASSDVGQGGETQYF | TGTGCCAGCAGTGATGTAGGACAGGGGGGAGAGACCCAGTACTTC
. | . | 15 | TRBJ2-2 | TRBV27 | CASTHGGPYTGELFF | TGTGCCAGCACCCACGGGGGGCCTTACACCGGGGAGCTGTTTTTT
TRBD2 | . | 16 | TRBJ2-7 | TRBV9 | CASSPPGLAGVNEQYF | TGTGCCAGCAGCCCACCCGGACTAGCGGGAGTCAACGAGCAGTACTTC